This T cell receptor (beta chain) was sequenced in a study of regulatory T cells. The primer mix had 52 TRBV and 13 TRBJ primers. The assay was immunoSEQ multiplex PCR, and TCRdb's table has in-frame clones only and misses some. The table records 5,000 to 6,500 clones, roughly nine tenths of them present only once. Points from the study as a whole: Compared with autologous conventional CD4+ cells and control regulatory cells, CD3G-deficient regulatory T cells showed reduced diversity.

The CDR3 spans 15 residues. The V gene's germline CDR1 is SGHNT and CDR2 YENEEA. Germline trimming cut 5 bases from V and 5 bases from J; bases unmatched to any gene: 6. Points on this clone: What it recognizes is unknown.

Patients aged 2 to 39 years had fewer naive T cells. The receptor's source is a person aged 18 to 30 with CD3G deficiency. The sequenced sample consisted of CD4+ Tregs sorted from blood. This chain uses TRBV11-3 with TRBJ2-3; 11 bases fit TRBD2. The DNA for the CDR3 is TGTGCCAGCAGCCGTAGCGGGAGGGCCGAAGATACGCAGTATTTT. This codes for CASSRSGRAEDTQYF.